This entry is about one T cell receptor beta chain. The target antigen is unknown. The V and J ends lost 6 bases and 4 bases respectively, with 18 bases between them. The CDR3 is 14 amino acids. Germline V gene lookup returns CDR1 SQVTM and CDR2 ANQGSEA. The data originate from a study of shared clonotypes between healthy human individuals. Study-wide results and limits: All-four-donor shared clonotypes had higher generation probabilities than non-shared clonotypes did.

Deep was the level at which the assay was run. Original handling: ImmunoSEQ only sent back junction sequences with no quality scores, so filtering was done differently. Sequencing used immunoSEQ multiplex PCR; TCRdb keeps in-frame clones, though not all of them. The V and J calls and clone size are taken from that table; D and trimming were inferred from the DNA. There are roughly 2,300,000 clones in the sample; less than 95% occur only once, and 0.3% to 0.4% lies in the top ten. The split of CD4+ cells yielded CD45RA+ naive and CD45RA-negative memory subsets. This clonotype was obtained from a man between 18 and 29 years old in good health. Some clones in this sample may be carry-over from other donors' samples. This chain joins TRBV29-1 and TRBJ2-5; maybe TRBD1 (5 bases). The sequencing input was naive CD4+ T cells from PBMCs. Specified subset: CD45RA+ positively selected. CDR3: CSVATLTGGETQYF. The CDR3 DNA reads TGCAGCGTCGCCACACTTACAGGCGGAGAGACCCAGTACTTC.